One and the same sample provided the 24 T cell receptor beta chains below, sequenced in a study of shared T cell receptors in the human thymus. The data were produced by immunoSEQ multiplex PCR, yet TCRdb's version contains in-frame clones alone and is incomplete. The table lists about 660,000 clones, about 87% of them singletons, with roughly 0.0087% in the top ten. The sample was also linked to a second study, of human thymus T cells.

The sequencing input was thymocytes. The receptors derive from a boy younger than two with a congenital heart defect.

J is TRBJ1-1 and V is TRBV2; 9 bases line up with TRBD1. V was pared by 6 bases and J by 1 base, with 9 bases of the junction left unmatched. The CDR3 sequence is 16 residues long. Germline V CDR1 and CDR2: SNHLY, FYNNEI. The CDR3 DNA follows: TGTGCCAGCAGCCTCCGACAGGGGGTCTCGAACACTGAAGCTTTCTTT. Translating gives CASSLRQGVSNTEAFF.

In DNA form, the CDR3 reads TGTGCCAGCACCCGATGGCGGGGGGGCGTTGACTATGGCTACACCTTC. This sequence encodes CASTRWRGGVDYGYTF. The V gene is TRBV2, the J gene TRBJ1-2; D might be TRBD1 (6 bases). Per germline, CDR1 SNHLY and CDR2 FYNNEI. Trimming stripped 7 bases from V and 3 bases from J, with 21 bases between. The CDR3 length is 16 residues. The full variable domain, rest sourced from reference TRBV2 and TRBJ1-2, is EPEVTQTPSHQVTQMGQEVILRCVPISNHLYFYWYRQILGQKVEFLVSFYNNEISEKSEIFDDQFSVERPDGSNFTLKIRSTKLEDSAMYFCASTRWRGGVDYGYTFGSGTRLTVV.

The gene calls are TRBV9 and TRBJ2-1, with TRBD2 identical over 10 bases. J was trimmed by 7 bases and V by 1 base; bases with no gene match: 8. This CDR3 has 16 residues. Looked up from germline, CDR1 is SGDLS and CDR2 is YYNGEE. This chain's CDR3 is CASSVSGASGRNEQFF. The CDR3 nucleotides read TGTGCCAGCAGCGTATCAGGGGCTAGCGGGAGAAATGAGCAGTTCTTC.

This chain connects TRBV6-5 to TRBJ2-1, with D perhaps matching TRBD2 (7 bases). Deletions cut 4 bases from V and 9 bases from J, with 13 bases between. Germline V gives CDR1 MNHEY, CDR2 SVGAGI. CDR3 length: 13 amino acids. The CDR3 loop reads CASSFGGPSEQFF. The CDR3 coding sequence is TGTGCCAGCAGTTTCGGGGGGCCGAGTGAGCAGTTCTTC.

This rearrangement joins TRBV28 to TRBJ2-1; TRBD2 agrees at 9 bases. V lost 1 base to trimming and J lost 2 bases; unmatched junction nucleotides: 3. The CDR3 has 16 residues. Germline V gives CDR1 MDHEN, CDR2 SYDVKM. The CDR3 nucleotides are TGTGCCAGCAGTTTATCCCTAGCGGGACCCTACAATGAGCAGTTCTTC. This codes for CASSLSLAGPYNEQFF.

This chain joins TRBV6-5 and TRBJ2-7, with a possible D match to TRBD2 (6 bases). Germline CDR1 is MNHEY and CDR2 is SVGAGI. V was cut by 1 base and J by 3 bases, with 13 bases left in between. This CDR3 spans 15 amino acids. CDR3 coding DNA: TGTGCCAGCAGTTACTTCCGGGACTCCAGCTACGAGCAGTACTTC. Amino acid sequence: CASSYFRDSSYEQYF.

The V gene is TRBV7-2, the J gene TRBJ1-1, with D possibly being TRBD1 (5 bases). Germline V gene sequence: CDR1 SGHTA, CDR2 FQGNSA. The V and J ends lost 1 base and 7 bases respectively, with 10 bases between them. CDR3 length equals 13 residues. CDR3 protein: CASSLEAGYEAFF. In DNA form, the CDR3 reads TGTGCCAGCAGCTTAGAGGCAGGGTATGAAGCTTTCTTT. Variable domain in full (rest from reference TRBV7-2 and TRBJ1-1): GAGVSQSPSNKVTEKGKDVELRCDPISGHTALYWYRQSLGQGLEFLIYFQGNSAPDKSGLPSDRFSAERTGGSVSTLTIQRTQQEDSAVYLCASSLEAGYEAFFGQGTRLTVV.

This clone was observed a few times. The DNA for the CDR3 is TGTGCCAGCAGCACACCCGGGACAGGGGTCGAGCAGTACTTC. Translated: CASSTPGTGVEQYF. The chain uses TRBV7-8 and TRBJ2-7, with 10 nucleotides matching TRBD1. There are 14 residues in the CDR3. With V trimmed by 5 bases and J by 6 bases, 7 bases remained unmatched. Germline CDR1 reads SGHVS; CDR2 reads FQNEAQ. The full variable domain, completed using reference TRBV7-8 and TRBJ2-7, is GAGVSQSPRYKVAKRGQDVALRCDPISGHVSLFWYQQALGQGPEFLTYFQNEAQLDKSGLPSDRFFAERPEGSVSTLKIQRTQQEDSAVYLCASSTPGTGVEQYFGPGTRLTVT.

J is TRBJ2-1 and V is TRBV12-5; TRBD2 matches 14 bases. The CDR3 length is 16 residues. V was pared by 6 bases and J by 7 bases, with 8 bases of the junction left unmatched. Germline lookup yields CDR1 LGHNT and CDR2 FRNRAP. CDR3 in amino acids: CASGGLAGEMGNEQFF. The CDR3, as DNA: TGTGCTAGTGGGGGACTAGCGGGAGAAATGGGGAATGAGCAGTTCTTC. Using reference TRBV12-5 and TRBJ2-1 for the parts outside the CDR3, the full variable domain is DARVTQTPRHKVTEMGQEVTMRCQPILGHNTVFWYRQTMMQGLELLAYFRNRAPLDDSGMPKDRFSAEMPDATLATLKIQPSEPRDSAVYFCASGGLAGEMGNEQFFGPGTRLTVL.

Concerning this clone itself: Lacking the conserved final phenylalanine or tryptophan, this CDR3 likely reflects a read error. This chain connects TRBV5-1 to TRBJ1-2; 8 nucleotides match TRBD1. Germline lookup yields CDR1 SGHRS and CDR2 YFSETQ. J gave up 4 bases and V 5 bases, and 4 bases lay outside the gene matches. This CDR3 region has 13 residues. The CDR3 DNA follows: TGCGCCAGCAGAGGACAGGGATCCTATGGCTACACCTCC. It codes for CASRGQGSYGYTS.

This chain joins TRBV25-1 and TRBJ2-7, with D unclear. Per germline, CDR1 MGHDK and CDR2 SYGVNS. The germline V and J ends were trimmed by 5 bases and 6 bases, with 8 bases remaining between them. This CDR3 spans 11 amino acids. CDR3 in DNA: TGTGCCAGCAGTCGATACGGCGAGCAGTACTTC. This codes for CASSRYGEQYF.

The chain employs TRBV9 and TRBJ2-1; 8 bases match TRBD1. Germline loops: CDR1 SGDLS, CDR2 YYNGEE. Germline trimming cut 0 bases from V and 2 bases from J; bases unmatched to any gene: 4. The CDR3 sequence is 16 residues long. This CDR3 reads CASSVAGDRPYNEQFF. DNA for the CDR3: TGTGCCAGCAGCGTAGCAGGGGACAGGCCCTACAATGAGCAGTTCTTC.

The rearrangement joins TRBV6-5 to TRBJ2-1; no clear D gene. CDR3 length equals 16 residues. The V gene lost 4 bases and the J gene lost 4 bases, with 17 bases spanning the gap. In germline, CDR1 is MNHEY, CDR2 SVGAGI. The CDR3 region is CASSSAKILGYNEQFF. In nucleotides, the CDR3 is TGTGCCAGCAGTTCCGCAAAAATACTCGGTTACAATGAGCAGTTCTTC.

The chain couples TRBV4-3 to TRBJ1-3; D possibly corresponds to TRBD1 (6 bases). CDR3 length equals 21 residues. The V and J ends lost 2 bases and 0 bases respectively, with 26 bases between them. The germline gives CDR1 LGHNA, CDR2 YSLEER. The CDR3, as DNA: TGCGCCAGCAGCCAATTAGTGGAGATGGACAGAGTCTGGCGCTCTGGAAACACCATATATTTT. This translates into CASSQLVEMDRVWRSGNTIYF.

The sample holds one count of this clone. The genes are TRBV28 and TRBJ2-1, with 7 positions matching TRBD1. The germline gives CDR1 MDHEN, CDR2 SYDVKM. This CDR3 has 13 residues. V trimming: 8 bases; J trimming: 3 bases; junction bases outside the gene matches: 4. The CDR3 DNA is TGTGCCAGCCGGGACAGTCTCTACAATGAGCAGTTCTTC. It is translated as CASRDSLYNEQFF. Full variable domain (missing parts from reference TRBV28 and TRBJ2-1): DVKVTQSSRYLVKRTGEKVFLECVQDMDHENMFWYRQDPGLGLRLIYFSYDVKMKEKGDIPEGYSVSREKKERFSLILESASTNQTSMYLCASRDSLYNEQFFGPGTRLTVL.

V gene TRBV11-2 combines with J gene TRBJ2-3; TRBD2 agrees at 10 bases. The ends lost 2 bases at V and 3 bases at J; junction bases unmatched: 8. Germline CDR1 SGHAT, CDR2 FQNNGV. The CDR3 length is 17 residues. For the CDR3, the DNA is TGTGCCAGCAGCTTATGGGCTAGCGGGAGAAGTACAGATACGCAGTATTTT. It encodes CASSLWASGRSTDTQYF.

V is TRBV15 and J is TRBJ2-7, with D hard to call. V lost 0 bases, J lost 2 bases, and 17 bases lay in between. The CDR3 has 17 amino acids. Germline V CDR1 and CDR2: LNHNV, YYDKDF (reference sequence). For the CDR3, the DNA is TGTGCCACCAGCAGAGAGTCGGCGACTGGCAGACCCTACGAGCAGTACTTC. It codes for CATSRESATGRPYEQYF.

This rearrangement joins TRBV18 to TRBJ2-5, with D possibly TRBD1 on 6 matching bases. Germline-derived CDR1 and CDR2 are KGHSH and LQKENI. Trimming took 0 bases from V and 5 from J, leaving 7 bases between them. The CDR3 extends over 13 amino acids. The CDR3 region is CASSPPTGETQYF. The CDR3 DNA follows: TGTGCCAGCTCACCACCAACAGGGGAGACCCAGTACTTC.

This clone was found once. The J gene is TRBJ2-7, the V gene TRBV18; 7 nucleotides match TRBD1. The CDR3 is 17 amino acids. V was pared by 4 bases and J by 1 base, with 13 bases of the junction left unmatched. The germline gives CDR1 KGHSH, CDR2 LQKENI. CDR3 region: CASSLRTDRNLSYEQYF. The CDR3 bases are TGTGCCAGCTCACTTCGAACGGACAGGAATCTATCCTACGAGCAGTACTTC.

This chain joins TRBV5-5 and TRBJ1-1, with a weak D call TRBD1 (6 bases). The V end lost 5 bases, the J end lost 4 bases, and 12 bases lay between the germline ends. The CDR3 is 13 amino acids. Germline values: CDR1 SGHKS, CDR2 YYEKEE (reference sequence). CDR3 sequence (DNA): TGTGCCAGCAGGTTAGTAGGGGGCACTGAAGCTTTCTTT. It encodes CASRLVGGTEAFF.

The V call is TRBV5-4, the J call TRBJ1-4; 8 bases are a match to TRBD1. From germline, CDR1 is SGHNT and CDR2 YYREEE (reference sequence). The CDR3 has 14 amino acids. V trimming: 5 bases; J trimming: 4 bases; junction bases outside the gene matches: 4. CDR3 sequence: CASSRQGYNEKLFF. Here the CDR3 DNA reads TGTGCCAGCAGTAGACAGGGGTATAATGAAAAACTGTTTTTT.

This clone was detected only a few times. This chain connects TRBV30 to TRBJ2-7; TRBD1 agrees at 8 bases. The junction had 14 bases not matched to a gene; V was cut back by 2 bases and J by 5 bases. There are 16 residues in the CDR3. Germline V lookup: CDR1 GTSNPN, CDR2 SVGIG (reference sequence). CDR3 nucleotide sequence: TGTGCCTGGAGTTTATCGGGATTCAGGGGGCGGCACGAGCAGTACTTC. Protein product: CAWSLSGFRGRHEQYF.

The V gene is TRBV5-8, the J gene TRBJ2-7; no reliable D call. V was cut by 0 bases and J by 3 bases, with 13 bases left in between. The CDR3 is 15 residues long. Germline-derived CDR1 and CDR2 are SGHTS and YDEGEE. The chain's CDR3 is CASSLGRQHHYEQYF. The CDR3 nucleotides are TGTGCCAGCAGCTTGGGCCGTCAACATCACTACGAGCAGTACTTC. Using reference TRBV5-8 and TRBJ2-7 for the parts outside the CDR3, the full variable domain is EAGVTQSPTHLIKTRGQQATLRCSPISGHTSVYWYQQALGLGLQFLLWYDEGEERNRGNFPPRFSGRQFPNYSSELNVNALELEDSALYLCASSLGRQHHYEQYFGPGTRLTVT.

This clone was detected only a few times. This sequence joins TRBV4-1 and TRBJ2-7; 13 positions match TRBD2. The germline V gene encodes CDR1 MGHRA and CDR2 YSYEKL. The CDR3 sequence is 16 residues long. V lost 1 base, J lost 1 base, and 1 base stayed unmatched. CDR3 loop: CASSQGGLAGSYEQYF. For the CDR3, the DNA is TGCGCCAGCAGCCAAGGGGGACTAGCGGGGTCCTACGAGCAGTACTTC.